The 23 T cell receptor beta chains reported below all come from one sample, sequenced in a study of lymphopenia after photon versus proton radiotherapy. The method was immunoSEQ multiplex PCR; TCRdb's version includes in-frame clones alone and lacks a portion of them. The sample consists of more than 80,000 clones, 80% to 90% of them appearing once. The sequencing here drew on peripheral blood, taken from a patient treated with proton-based radiotherapy. Source of these receptors: a man aged 55 to 70 with pancreatic cancer.

V usage is TRBV19 and J usage is TRBJ2-3; TRBD2 agrees at 11 bases. V lost 7 bases to trimming and J lost 4 bases; unmatched junction nucleotides: 16. Germline CDR1 LNHDA, CDR2 SQIVND (reference sequence). The CDR3 covers 18 residues. CDR3 region: CASNLGGSTSGSADTQYF. The CDR3 DNA reads TGTGCCAGTAATCTCGGGGGTTCCACTAGCGGGAGTGCAGATACGCAGTATTTT.

This clone occurred many times. The V gene is TRBV4-1, the J gene TRBJ2-7, with 9 nucleotides matching TRBD2. The CDR3 has 15 amino acids. The germline V gene has CDR1 MGHRA and CDR2 YSYEKL. The trim removed 8 bases at V and 4 bases at J, leaving 12 bases unmatched. In DNA form, the CDR3 reads TGCGCCAGCTCAAATCCAGCGGGAGGAAGGTACGAGCAGTACTTC. Amino acids: CASSNPAGGRYEQYF.

The CDR3 DNA reads TGTGCCAGCAGCCCCCGACGGGTCTCCTACAATGAGCAGTTCTTC. Its protein is CASSPRRVSYNEQFF. J is TRBJ2-1 and V is TRBV7-8; no clear D. This CDR3 has 15 amino acids. Trimming removed 5 bases at V and 0 bases at J, with 11 bases between. Looked up from germline, CDR1 is SGHVS and CDR2 is FQNEAQ.

This chain uses TRBV13 with TRBJ2-2; D possibly matches TRBD1 or TRBD2 (5 bases each). The germline V and J ends were trimmed by 0 bases and 2 bases, with 25 bases remaining between them. This CDR3 is built from 21 residues. Germline loops: CDR1 PRHDT, CDR2 FYEKMQ (reference sequence). CDR3 bases: TGTGCCAGCAGCTTAGGCCTATGGGGCGTCGAGGGGATGGGAAACACCGGGGAGCTGTTTTTT. Translated: CASSLGLWGVEGMGNTGELFF.

The chain employs TRBV6-5 and TRBJ2-2; D gene uncertain. CDR1 and CDR2 from the germline V gene are MNHEY and SVGAGI. The CDR3 covers 14 residues. V lost 6 bases and J lost 6, with 14 bases in between. The CDR3 nucleotides are TGTGCCAGCAGGCACGACCAGGCTCCCGGGGAGCTGTTTTTT. It is translated as CASRHDQAPGELFF.

J is TRBJ2-5 and V is TRBV15; a possible D gene is TRBD2 (6 bases). The CDR3 covers 17 residues. Germline assignment: CDR1 LNHNV and CDR2 YYDKDF (reference sequence). The germline V and J ends were trimmed by 5 bases and 4 bases, with 23 bases remaining between them. DNA for the CDR3: TGTGCCACCAGCCCCGACCCTCGGAGGGAGAGGGGAGAGACCCAGTACTTC. It codes for CATSPDPRRERGETQYF.

This clone has only one observation. The rearrangement joins TRBV5-1 to TRBJ1-4; maybe TRBD1 (5 bases). The CDR3 has 15 amino acids. With 0 bases removed from V and 5 bases from J, the gap between germline ends came to 11 bases. Germline values: CDR1 SGHRS, CDR2 YFSETQ. The CDR3 is CASSLGGARNEKLFF. In DNA, the CDR3 is TGCGCCAGCAGCTTGGGAGGGGCCCGCAATGAAAAACTGTTTTTT.

V gene TRBV2 combines with J gene TRBJ2-3, with D unclear. The germline gives CDR1 SNHLY, CDR2 FYNNEI. Deletions cut 6 bases from V and 4 bases from J, with 5 bases between. The CDR3 is made up of 11 amino acids. The CDR3 bases are TGTGCCAGCAGCCAACCAGATACGCAGTATTTT. Protein sequence: CASSQPDTQYF. Full variable domain (rest looked up from reference TRBV2 and TRBJ2-3): EPEVTQTPSHQVTQMGQEVILRCVPISNHLYFYWYRQILGQKVEFLVSFYNNEISEKSEIFDDQFSVERPDGSNFTLKIRSTKLEDSAMYFCASSQPDTQYFGPGTRLTVL.

This clone was counted between two and nine times. This chain connects TRBV29-1 to TRBJ2-2, with D perhaps assigned TRBD1 or TRBD2 (5 bases each). Germline CDR1 is SQVTM and CDR2 is ANQGSEA. The CDR3 has 14 residues. V gave up 4 bases and J gave up 5 bases, with 14 bases separating them. The CDR3 nucleotides read TGCAGCGTTGCGGGGATGGGGGTGACCGGGGAGCTGTTTTTT. It encodes CSVAGMGVTGELFF.

V gene TRBV11-2 combines with J gene TRBJ2-7; 7 bases line up with TRBD2. Germline CDR1 is SGHAT and CDR2 is FQNNGV. V dropped 5 bases and J dropped 2; count of bases not matched to a gene: 15. The length of the CDR3 is 17 residues. The CDR3 protein is CASSQHNGGIRPYEQYF. The CDR3 nucleotides are TGTGCCAGCAGCCAACATAACGGGGGGATTCGGCCCTACGAGCAGTACTTC.

The chain employs TRBV11-3 and TRBJ2-2; 9 nucleotides align to TRBD2. CDR3 length equals 17 residues. V lost 5 bases, J lost 8 bases, and 15 bases stayed unmatched. Germline values: CDR1 SGHNT, CDR2 YENEEA. CDR3: CASSPEPLTAGGGELFF. The CDR3 DNA is TGTGCCAGCAGCCCCGAACCGCTTACAGCGGGAGGTGGGGAGCTGTTTTTT.

The chain has TRBV4-1 and TRBJ2-4; 10 nucleotides agree with TRBD2. The CDR3 is 19 amino acids. Germline trimming cut 4 bases from V and 0 bases from J; bases unmatched to any gene: 12. Germline V gene lookup returns CDR1 MGHRA and CDR2 YSYEKL. DNA for the CDR3: TGCGCCAGCAGCCTCAGCGGGCTAGCGGGGGACCTAGCCAAAAACATTCAGTACTTC. Translating it yields CASSLSGLAGDLAKNIQYF.

CDR3 protein: CASSLVSSYEQYF. CDR3 nucleotides: TGTGCCAGCAGTTTAGTAAGCTCCTACGAGCAGTACTTC. This chain links TRBV27 with TRBJ2-7; D unclear. The CDR3 runs 13 residues. V was shortened by 2 bases and J by 0 bases, with 5 bases between the two germline ends. Per germline, CDR1 MNHEY and CDR2 SMNVEV (reference sequence).

The chain couples TRBV7-9 to TRBJ2-7, with D possibly being TRBD1 (5 bases). The CDR3 consists of 16 residues. V shed 2 bases and J shed 5 bases, with 19 bases lying between them. Germline CDR1 is SEHNR and CDR2 is FQNEAQ (reference sequence). The CDR3 loop reads CASSLLRGLSENEQYF. Here the CDR3 DNA reads TGTGCCAGCAGCTTACTTAGGGGATTAAGCGAAAACGAGCAGTACTTC.

The V call is TRBV29-1, the J call TRBJ2-5, with TRBD1 as a possible D gene (6 bases). The CDR3 is 11 residues long. V lost 4 bases to trimming and J lost 4 bases, with 7 bases between them. The germline CDR1 and CDR2 sequences are SQVTM and ANQGSEA. The chain's CDR3 is CSVGQVETQYF. CDR3 coding DNA: TGCAGCGTTGGACAGGTAGAGACCCAGTACTTC. Drawing the rest from reference TRBV29-1 and TRBJ2-5, the complete variable domain is SAVISQKPSRDICQRGTSLTIQCQVDSQVTMMFWYRQQPGQSLTLIATANQGSEATYESGFVIDKFPISRPNLTFSTLTVSNMSPEDSSIYLCSVGQVETQYFGPGTRLLVL.

This chain links TRBV28 with TRBJ2-7; D not certain. This CDR3 has 12 amino acids. Deletions cut 3 bases from V and 4 bases from J, with 7 bases between. Germline V gene data show CDR1 as MDHEN and CDR2 as SYDVKM. The CDR3 DNA follows: TGTGCCAGCAGTTTGAATTCGTACGAGCAGTACTTC. It specifies CASSLNSYEQYF.

V usage is TRBV6-5 and J usage is TRBJ1-1, with a possible D match to TRBD1 (5 bases). The CDR3 runs to 15 residues. Germline V gives CDR1 MNHEY, CDR2 SVGAGI. V was shortened by 0 bases and J by 5 bases, with 13 bases between the two germline ends. The CDR3 region has the DNA TGTGCCAGCAGTTACTCCCAGCAGGGAAGGACTGAAGCTTTCTTT. This encodes CASSYSQQGRTEAFF.

The V gene is TRBV10-3, the J gene TRBJ1-5; D remains ambiguous. Germline V gene data show CDR1 as ENHRY and CDR2 as SYGVKD. CDR3 length: 15 residues. With 5 bases removed from V and 0 bases from J, the gap between germline ends came to 11 bases. CDR3 coding DNA: TGTGCCATCAGTACGGACGGAGCTAGCAATCAGCCCCAGCATTTT. This sequence encodes CAISTDGASNQPQHF.

CDR3: CASSQDGVWTDEQFF. The CDR3 DNA follows: TGCGCCAGCAGCCAAGATGGGGTATGGACCGATGAGCAGTTCTTC. The V call is TRBV4-1, the J call TRBJ2-1; D call uncertain. CDR1 and CDR2 (germline): MGHRA, YSYEKL. Deletions cut 0 bases from V and 8 bases from J, with 14 bases between. The CDR3 is 15 amino acids.

This clone was recorded a few times. The J gene is TRBJ1-2, the V gene TRBV4-3; no clear D. This CDR3 comprises 14 residues. The V end lost 0 bases, the J end lost 4 bases, and 9 bases lay between the germline ends. The V gene's germline CDR1 is LGHNA and CDR2 YSLEER. The CDR3 loop reads CASSQDWRTYGYTF. The CDR3 DNA reads TGCGCCAGCAGCCAAGATTGGAGGACCTATGGCTACACCTTC.

The chain uses TRBV19 and TRBJ2-2; perhaps D is TRBD1 or TRBD2 (7 bases each). The CDR3 sequence is 15 residues long. CDR1 is LNHDA and CDR2 is SQIVND in the germline V gene (reference sequence). With 7 bases removed from V and 6 bases from J, the gap between germline ends came to 18 bases. CDR3 sequence: CASNETPGGAGELFF. The CDR3 DNA is TGTGCCAGTAACGAAACCCCAGGGGGGGCCGGGGAGCTGTTTTTT.

The V gene is TRBV28, the J gene TRBJ1-2; TRBD1 is a possible D gene (5 bases). In germline, CDR1 is MDHEN, CDR2 SYDVKM. The V gene lost 7 bases and the J gene lost 6 bases, with 18 bases spanning the gap. The CDR3 has 14 amino acids. The CDR3 region is CASNPRAASHGYTF. The CDR3 DNA is TGTGCCAGCAACCCCAGGGCAGCAAGCCATGGCTACACCTTC.

The chain employs TRBV4-3 and TRBJ2-1; D is unresolved. Germline V lookup: CDR1 LGHNA, CDR2 YSLEER. V lost 0 bases and J lost 2, with 14 bases in between. This CDR3 spans 17 amino acids. CDR3 residues: CASSQDLPTATYNEQFF. The CDR3 DNA is TGCGCCAGCAGCCAAGATCTGCCGACTGCGACCTACAATGAGCAGTTCTTC.